This TCR beta chain is drawn from a study of cytomegalovirus exposure and HLA in healthy donors. Study-level points and caveats: CMV serostatus alone was available as immune exposure information.

As regards this clone: Antigen unknown.

This CDR3 region has 13 residues. The trim removed 2 bases at V and 15 bases at J, leaving 11 bases unmatched. CDR1 and CDR2 from the germline V gene are SGHNT and YYREEE (reference sequence). PCR was performed using 60 Vbeta and 13 Jbeta primers. The protocol was immunoSEQ multiplex PCR, while the TCRdb copy is restricted to in-frame clones and leaves out a portion. Of roughly 130,000 clones in the sample, over 60% were seen once. The clonotype was recovered from a male donor in good health and CMV-seropositive. The sequencing input was PBMCs. The chain combines TRBV5-4 with TRBJ2-1; 7 nucleotides line up with TRBD1. The CDR3 reads CASSLNRGPGWFF. In DNA form, the CDR3 reads TGTGCCAGCAGCTTAAACAGGGGACCCGGGTGGTTCTTC. The full variable domain, rest sourced from reference TRBV5-4 and TRBJ2-1, is ETGVTQSPTHLIKTRGQQVTLRCSSQSGHNTVSWYQQALGQGPQFIFQYYREEENGRGNFPPRFSGLQFPNYSSELNVNALELDDSALYLCASSLNRGPGWFFGPGTRLTVL.